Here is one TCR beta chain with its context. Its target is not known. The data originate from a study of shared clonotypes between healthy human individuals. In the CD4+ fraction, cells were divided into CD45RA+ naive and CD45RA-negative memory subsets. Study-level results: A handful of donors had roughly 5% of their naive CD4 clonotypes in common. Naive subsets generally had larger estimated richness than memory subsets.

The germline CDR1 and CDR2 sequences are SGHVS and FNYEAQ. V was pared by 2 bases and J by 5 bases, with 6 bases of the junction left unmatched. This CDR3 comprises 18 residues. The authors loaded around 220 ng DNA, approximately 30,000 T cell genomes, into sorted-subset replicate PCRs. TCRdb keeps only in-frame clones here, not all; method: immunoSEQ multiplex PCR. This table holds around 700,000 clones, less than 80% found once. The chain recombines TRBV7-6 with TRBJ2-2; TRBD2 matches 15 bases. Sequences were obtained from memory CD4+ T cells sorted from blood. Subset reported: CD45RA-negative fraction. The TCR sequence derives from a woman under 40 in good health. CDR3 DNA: TGTGCCAGCAGCTTATTCGGACTAGCGGGAGGGCGAACCGGGGAGCTGTTTTTT. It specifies CASSLFGLAGGRTGELFF.